The next 16 T cell receptor beta chains were all read from a single sample in a study of cytomegalovirus exposure and HLA in healthy donors. The PCR employed 60 Vbeta primers together with 13 Jbeta primers. The protocol was immunoSEQ multiplex PCR, while the TCRdb copy is restricted to in-frame clones and leaves out a portion. The table lists approximately 90,000 clones, about 74% of them singletons. Sequenced sample: PBMCs. These TCRs come from a man in his forties in good health and CMV-seronegative.

The genes are TRBV9 and TRBJ1-5; tentatively, D is TRBD1 (6 bases). CDR1 is SGDLS, CDR2 YYNGEE, per germline. CDR3 length equals 15 residues. Trimming cost V 0 bases and J 3 bases, with 10 bases left between them. For the CDR3, the DNA is TGTGCCAGCAGCGTAGAACAGGGCTTCAATCAGCCCCAGCATTTT. This encodes CASSVEQGFNQPQHF.

This chain connects TRBV27 to TRBJ2-7; 8 bases agree with TRBD1. The germline CDR1 and CDR2 sequences are MNHEY and SMNVEV (reference sequence). V lost 6 bases and J lost 4; bases outside the gene matches: 20. The CDR3 is 18 amino acids. CDR3 DNA: TGTGCCAGCAGCTACTCCGGACAGGGCCGAGCTCCTAGTTACGAGCAGTACTTC. Residues: CASSYSGQGRAPSYEQYF.

The count of this clone is one. Mismatch with germline at one junction end may stem from a read error. The chain has TRBV5-1 and TRBJ1-2, with TRBD1 matching 9 bases. This CDR3 contains 15 residues. The V gene's germline CDR1 is SGHRS and CDR2 YFSETQ. The CDR3 is CASSATGGAFGGYAF. CDR3 bases: TGCGCCAGCAGCGCGACAGGGGGGGCTTTTGGTGGCTACGCCTTC.

V and J are TRBV27 and TRBJ2-7; maybe TRBD1 (6 bases). The V end was cut by 3 bases, the J end by 6 bases, with 15 bases between. Germline V CDR1 and CDR2: MNHEY, SMNVEV (reference sequence). The CDR3 is 14 residues long. CDR3 sequence: CASSLDGWGPEQYF. CDR3 bases: TGTGCCAGCAGTTTGGACGGTTGGGGGCCCGAGCAGTACTTC.

This chain joins TRBV6-5 and TRBJ1-1, with 8 bases identical to TRBD1. Germline loops: CDR1 MNHEY, CDR2 SVGAGI. With 0 bases clipped from V and 8 bases from J, the junction kept 5 bases outside the gene matches. CDR3 length equals 14 residues. CDR3 region: CASSYSIGQGEAFF. Here the CDR3 DNA reads TGTGCCAGCAGTTACTCGATAGGACAGGGAGAAGCTTTCTTT.

V and J are TRBV5-4 and TRBJ2-1; D gene uncertain. The CDR3 contains 14 residues. Trimming stripped 0 bases from V and 5 bases from J, with 9 bases between. Germline V CDR1 and CDR2: SGHNT, YYREEE (reference sequence). CDR3 region: CASSLGPGDNEQFF. CDR3 bases: TGTGCCAGCAGCTTGGGTCCCGGAGACAATGAGCAGTTCTTC.

This clone was seen once. V is TRBV30 and J is TRBJ2-5, with a weak D call TRBD2 (6 bases). The V end lost 3 bases, the J end lost 4 bases, and 6 bases lay between the germline ends. This CDR3 is built from 11 residues. Germline assignment: CDR1 GTSNPN and CDR2 SVGIG (reference sequence). CDR3 amino acids: CAWSGGETQYF. Written as DNA, the CDR3 is TGTGCCTGGAGCGGGGGAGAGACCCAGTACTTC.

This clone turned up a few times. V and J are TRBV2 and TRBJ2-7; 10 bases are a match to TRBD2. V trimming: 6 bases; J trimming: 0 bases; junction bases outside the gene matches: 5. The CDR3 is 15 residues long. The germline CDR1 and CDR2 sequences are SNHLY and FYNNEI. CDR3 in amino acids: CASSVSGGLSYEQYF. The CDR3 region has the DNA TGTGCCAGCAGCGTTAGCGGGGGGCTCTCCTACGAGCAGTACTTC.

V gene TRBV6-6 combines with J gene TRBJ1-1, with D unclear. Germline CDR1 is MNHNY and CDR2 is SVGAGI (reference sequence). V lost 6 bases to trimming and J lost 3 bases, with 14 bases between them. The CDR3 is 14 amino acids. CDR3 residues: CASSPTTVYTEAFF. Here the CDR3 DNA reads TGTGCCAGCAGCCCCACTACGGTATACACTGAAGCTTTCTTT.

This rearrangement joins TRBV5-1 to TRBJ2-7; TRBD2 matches at 12 bases. The CDR3 is 14 amino acids. CDR1 and CDR2 from the germline V gene are SGHRS and YFSETQ. Trimming cost V 4 bases and J 2 bases; bases outside gene matches: 1. The CDR3 nucleotides read TGCGCCAGCAGCCGGACTAGCGGGGCCTACGAGCAGTACTTC. This encodes CASSRTSGAYEQYF. The whole variable domain, filled in from reference TRBV5-1 and TRBJ2-7, reads KAGVTQTPRYLIKTRGQQVTLSCSPISGHRSVSWYQQTPGQGLQFLFEYFSETQRNKGNFPGRFSGRQFSNSRSEMNVSTLELGDSALYLCASSRTSGAYEQYFGPGTRLTVT.

This chain uses TRBV28 with TRBJ2-3; 11 bases agree with TRBD2. CDR3 length: 16 residues. Germline V gives CDR1 MDHEN, CDR2 SYDVKM. V trimming: 2 bases; J trimming: 6 bases; junction bases outside the gene matches: 7. CDR3 in DNA: TGTGCCAGCAGTTTACCTAGCGGGGGGCTCCGGGATACGCAGTATTTT. This translates into CASSLPSGGLRDTQYF.

The chain recombines TRBV9 with TRBJ1-4; 10 positions match TRBD1. This CDR3 has 14 amino acids. Per the germline V gene, CDR1 is SGDLS and CDR2 is YYNGEE. V dropped 4 bases and J dropped 8; count of bases not matched to a gene: 5. CDR3 loop: CASSPGTGEEKLFF. DNA for the CDR3: TGTGCCAGCAGCCCCGGGACAGGGGAGGAAAAACTGTTTTTT. Drawing the rest from reference TRBV9 and TRBJ1-4, the complete variable domain is DSGVTQTPKHLITATGQRVTLRCSPRSGDLSVYWYQQSLDQGLQFLIQYYNGEERAKGNILERFSAQQFPDLHSELNLSSLELGDSALYFCASSPGTGEEKLFFGSGTQLSVL.

The chain links TRBV28 to TRBJ2-7, with 7 bases lining up with TRBD1. CDR3 length: 14 amino acids. Germline CDR1 reads MDHEN; CDR2 reads SYDVKM. Unmatched junction bases numbered 8, after V lost 6 bases and J lost 3 bases. As DNA, the CDR3 is TGTGCCAGCAGGCAACCGGGACAGAGCTACGAGCAGTACTTC. Translated: CASRQPGQSYEQYF.

The chain joins TRBV6-4 to TRBJ1-6; no clear D. This CDR3 contains 12 residues. The germline V and J ends were trimmed by 2 bases and 14 bases, with 10 bases remaining between them. Germline assignment: CDR1 MRHNA and CDR2 SNTAGT. The CDR3 reads CASSDPLLSLHF. In DNA, the CDR3 is TGTGCCAGCAGTGACCCCCTTCTTTCCCTCCACTTT.

This clone was detected only a few times. The genes are TRBV6-6 and TRBJ1-1, with D hard to call. This CDR3 is 15 amino acids long. Trimming took off 5 bases at V and 4 bases at J, with 17 bases between the two ends. Germline CDR1 and CDR2: MNHNY and SVGAGI (reference sequence). The chain's CDR3 is CASSPQVVAGTEAFF. The CDR3 DNA is TGTGCCAGCAGTCCTCAGGTGGTAGCGGGCACTGAAGCTTTCTTT.

The rearrangement uses TRBV6-4 and TRBJ2-3; 10 nucleotides line up with TRBD2. This CDR3 contains 15 residues. CDR1 is MRHNA and CDR2 is SNTAGT in the germline V gene. V lost 5 bases and J lost 3; bases outside the gene matches: 5. The CDR3 DNA is TGTGCCAGCAGTACCAGCGGGGGGGCGACAGATACGCAGTATTTT. Its protein product is CASSTSGGATDTQYF.